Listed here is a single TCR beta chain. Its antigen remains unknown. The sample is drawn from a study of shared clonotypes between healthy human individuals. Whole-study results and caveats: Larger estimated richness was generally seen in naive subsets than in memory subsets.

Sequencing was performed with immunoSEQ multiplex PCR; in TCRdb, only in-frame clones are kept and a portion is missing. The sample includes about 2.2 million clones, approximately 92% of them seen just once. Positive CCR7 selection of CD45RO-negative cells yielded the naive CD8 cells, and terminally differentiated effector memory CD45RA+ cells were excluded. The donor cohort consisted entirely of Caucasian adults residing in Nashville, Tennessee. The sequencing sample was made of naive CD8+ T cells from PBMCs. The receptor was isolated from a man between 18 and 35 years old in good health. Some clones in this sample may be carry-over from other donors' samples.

This chain's CDR3 is CASSDPQGFVEKLFF. CDR3 sequence (DNA): TGTGCCAGCAGTGATCCTCAGGGGTTTGTGGAAAAACTGTTTTTT. J is TRBJ1-4 and V is TRBV25-1, with a tentative D call TRBD1 (6 bases). CDR1 is MGHDK, CDR2 SYGVNS, per germline. CDR3 length equals 15 residues. V shed 3 bases and J shed 8 bases, with 16 bases lying between them.